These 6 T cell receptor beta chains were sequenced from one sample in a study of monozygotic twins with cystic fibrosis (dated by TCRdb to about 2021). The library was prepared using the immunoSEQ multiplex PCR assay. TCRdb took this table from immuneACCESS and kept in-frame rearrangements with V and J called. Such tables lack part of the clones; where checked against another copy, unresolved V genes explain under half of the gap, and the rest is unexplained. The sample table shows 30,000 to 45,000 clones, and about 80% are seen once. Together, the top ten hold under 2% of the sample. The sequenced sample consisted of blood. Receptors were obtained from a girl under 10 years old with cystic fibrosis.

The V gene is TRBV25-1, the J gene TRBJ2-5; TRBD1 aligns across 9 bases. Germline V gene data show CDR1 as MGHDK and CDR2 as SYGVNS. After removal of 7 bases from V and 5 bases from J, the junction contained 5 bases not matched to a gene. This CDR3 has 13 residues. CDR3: CASTPTGGETQYF. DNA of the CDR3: TGTGCCAGCACACCTACAGGGGGCGAGACCCAGTACTTC.

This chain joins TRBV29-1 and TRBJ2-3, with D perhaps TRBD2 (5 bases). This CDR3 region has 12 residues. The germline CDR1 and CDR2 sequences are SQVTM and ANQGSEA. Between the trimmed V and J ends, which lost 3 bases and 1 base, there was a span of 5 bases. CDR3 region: CSVERGTDTQYF. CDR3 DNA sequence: TGCAGCGTTGAGCGGGGCACAGATACGCAGTATTTT.

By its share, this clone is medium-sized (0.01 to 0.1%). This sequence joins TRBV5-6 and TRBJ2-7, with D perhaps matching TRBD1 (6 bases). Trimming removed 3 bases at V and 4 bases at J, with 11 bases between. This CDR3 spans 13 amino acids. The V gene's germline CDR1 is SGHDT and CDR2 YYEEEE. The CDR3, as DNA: TGTGCCAGCAGCTACAGGGCTTCTTACGAGCAGTACTTC. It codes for CASSYRASYEQYF.

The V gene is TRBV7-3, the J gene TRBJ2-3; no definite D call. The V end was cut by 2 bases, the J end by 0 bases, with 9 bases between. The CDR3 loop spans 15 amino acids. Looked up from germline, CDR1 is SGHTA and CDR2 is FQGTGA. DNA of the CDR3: TGTGCCAGCAGCTTATCCATCTCTAGCACAGATACGCAGTATTTT. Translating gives CASSLSISSTDTQYF.

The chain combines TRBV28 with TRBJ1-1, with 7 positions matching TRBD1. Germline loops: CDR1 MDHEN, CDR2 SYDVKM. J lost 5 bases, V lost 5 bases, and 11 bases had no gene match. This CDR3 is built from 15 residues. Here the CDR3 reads CASSPTTGSGTEAFF. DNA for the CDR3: TGTGCCAGCAGTCCCACGACAGGGAGCGGGACTGAAGCTTTCTTT. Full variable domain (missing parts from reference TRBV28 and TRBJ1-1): DVKVTQSSRYLVKRTGEKVFLECVQDMDHENMFWYRQDPGLGLRLIYFSYDVKMKEKGDIPEGYSVSREKKERFSLILESASTNQTSMYLCASSPTTGSGTEAFFGQGTRLTVV.

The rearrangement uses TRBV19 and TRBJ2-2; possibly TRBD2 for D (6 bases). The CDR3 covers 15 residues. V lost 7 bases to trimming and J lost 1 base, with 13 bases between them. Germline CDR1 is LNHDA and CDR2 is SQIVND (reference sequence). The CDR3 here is CASTADYWNTGELFF. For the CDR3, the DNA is TGTGCCAGTACCGCGGACTACTGGAACACCGGGGAGCTGTTTTTT. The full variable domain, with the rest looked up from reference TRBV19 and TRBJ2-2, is DGGITQSPKYLFRKEGQNVTLSCEQNLNHDAMYWYRQDPGQGLRLIYYSQIVNDFQKGDIAEGYSVSREKKESFPLTVTSAQKNPTAFYLCASTADYWNTGELFFGEGSRLTVL.